The 28 T cell receptor beta chains given below trace back to one sample, sequenced in a study of blood T cells in healthy people across ages (dated by TCRdb to about 2015). To prepare the library, 5' RACE was applied. TCRdb lists the instrument as Illumina HiSeq 2500. A second roughly 6 to 11 cycle PCR used a sample-barcoded 5' primer and a J-beta primer mix. TCRdb took the public reads, trimmed them with fastp at Q25, ran MiXCR for clone calling and kept in-frame beta chains. Each CDR3 protein gets just one entry, which takes the most common genes and DNA from the rows behind it. The sample table shows about 800,000 distinct CDR3 sequences, and nearly 60% are seen once. About 20% of the sample comes from the top ten. Material for sequencing was blood. The source of these receptors is a man in his thirties or forties in good health.

This sequence joins TRBV3-1 and TRBJ1-2; no reliable D call. CDR1 and CDR2 from the germline V gene are LGHDT and YNNKEL (reference sequence). There are 15 residues in the CDR3. V lost 4 bases, J lost 4 bases, and 16 bases lay in between. For the CDR3, the DNA is TGTGCCAGCAGCCGCACGGGCAGGCCTCTCTATGGCTACACCTTC. Translated, it gives CASSRTGRPLYGYTF. Full variable domain (remainder filled in from reference TRBV3-1 and TRBJ1-2): DTAVSQTPKYLVTQMGNDKSIKCEQNLGHDTMYWYKQDSKKFLKIMFSYNNKELIINETVPNRFSPKSPDKAHLNLHINSLELGDSAVYFCASSRTGRPLYGYTFGSGTRLTVV.

This clonotype was recorded a few times. The chain carries TRBV19 and TRBJ2-7; the D gene is possibly TRBD2 (5 bases). V dropped 5 bases and J dropped 1 base, with 15 bases sitting between them. The CDR3 extends over 15 amino acids. Germline CDR1 reads LNHDA; CDR2 reads SQIVND (reference sequence). In nucleotides, the CDR3 is TGTGCCAGTAGTCCCCCGGGGTTGGGATCCTACGAGCAGTACTTC. Amino acids: CASSPPGLGSYEQYF.

To note about this clonotype: The junction departs from the called germline gene at one end, perhaps through a read error. This chain uses TRBV25-1 with TRBJ2-3; D ambiguous. The CDR3 extends over 14 amino acids. In germline, CDR1 is MGHDK, CDR2 SYGVNS. CDR3 DNA: TGTGCCGGCAGTGAAAGAAGGGGCACAGATACGCAGTATTTT. Amino acids: CAGSERRGTDTQYF. The complete variable domain, with remaining parts taken from reference TRBV25-1 and TRBJ2-3, reads EADIYQTPRYLVIGTGKKITLECSQTMGHDKMYWYQQDPGMELHLIHYSYGVNSTEKGDLSSESTVSRIRTEHFPLTLESARPSHTSQYLCAGSERRGTDTQYFGPGTRLTVL.

V and J are TRBV2 and TRBJ2-5; 8 positions match TRBD2. The germline CDR1 and CDR2 sequences are SNHLY and FYNNEI. This CDR3 spans 15 amino acids. The V segment lost 1 base and the J segment 2 bases; nucleotides outside the gene matches: 3. CDR3 DNA: TGTGCCAGCAGTGAAGATGGCGGGAGGCAAGAGACCCAGTACTTC. Its translation is CASSEDGGRQETQYF.

The rearrangement links TRBV27 to TRBJ1-6; no clear D gene. CDR1 is MNHEY and CDR2 is SMNVEV in the germline V gene (reference sequence). Trimming pared 8 bases from V and 17 bases from J, leaving 22 bases between. The CDR3 has 13 residues. CDR3 bases: TGTGCCAGCTTCCACCCGAGGGTGAGGAAAGTCCACTTT. Its protein is CASFHPRVRKVHF.

This clonotype has just a few counts. The V and J genes are TRBV12-3 or TRBV12-4 and TRBJ2-5; D is ambiguous. The J call is doubtful: the DNA matches TRBJ2-7 better. This CDR3 contains 14 residues. CDR3 DNA sequence: TGTGCCAGCAGTCCCTCTTCCTACTCCTACGAGCAGTACTTC. It encodes CASSPSSYSYEQYF.

This CDR3 is CASGGWDEQYF. In nucleotides, the CDR3 is TGTGCCAGCGGTGGGTGGGACGAGCAGTACTTC. The chain recombines TRBV27 with TRBJ2-7; D is unclear. Germline assignment: CDR1 MNHEY and CDR2 SMNVEV (reference sequence). V was trimmed by 8 bases and J by 5 bases, leaving 10 bases between them. CDR3 length: 11 amino acids.

The DNA for the CDR3 is TGCGCCAGCAGCTTTACCGGGACAGCAGACGAAAAACTGTTTTTT. Protein: CASSFTGTADEKLFF. The V and J genes are TRBV5-1 and TRBJ1-4; 7 bases match TRBD1. Germline V CDR1 and CDR2: SGHRS, YFSETQ. The CDR3 covers 15 residues. The J segment lost 8 bases and the V segment lost 2 bases, leaving 9 bases of the junction unmatched.

The V call is TRBV7-2, the J call TRBJ2-7; D may be TRBD2 (6 bases). CDR1 SGHTA and CDR2 FQGNSA come from the germline V gene. Trimming left V 5 bases short and J 5 bases short, with 16 bases between. This CDR3 region has 14 residues. The CDR3 reads CASSRRAGAHEQYF. The CDR3 coding sequence is TGTGCCAGCAGCCGGAGGGCCGGGGCCCACGAGCAGTACTTC.

The V call is TRBV7-9, the J call TRBJ2-5; D call uncertain. The J call is in doubt because the DNA end fits TRBJ2-7 better. Per germline, CDR1 SEHNR and CDR2 FQNEAQ (reference sequence). There are 13 residues in the CDR3. DNA of the CDR3: TGTGCCAGCAGCTTAGCGTTCTCGTACGAGCAGTACTTC. Its protein is CASSLAFSYEQYF.

This clonotype was recorded once. The CDR3 spells CASRPGQGAISYNEQFF. The CDR3 bases are TGTGCCAGCAGACCGGGACAGGGGGCCATCTCCTACAATGAGCAGTTCTTC. This chain connects TRBV6-2 or TRBV6-3 to TRBJ2-1, with 12 bases that match TRBD1. The CDR3 has 17 residues. Germline V gene lookup returns CDR1 MNHEY and CDR2 SVGEGT. V trimming: 6 bases; J trimming: 0 bases; junction bases outside the gene matches: 6.

This clonotype was counted between two and nine times. The CDR3: CASSPPRLAAPYEQYF. CDR3 nucleotide sequence: TGTGCCAGCAGCCCCCCGCGCCTAGCGGCGCCCTACGAGCAGTACTTC. The chain employs TRBV7-2 and TRBJ2-7, with TRBD2 matching 7 bases. Germline V lookup: CDR1 SGHTA, CDR2 FQGNSA. The CDR3 runs 16 residues. Germline trimming cut 5 bases from V and 2 bases from J; bases unmatched to any gene: 12.

CDR3 coding DNA: TGTGCCAGCAGGTACCCCGAGGGGGAGCAGTACTTC. This gives the protein CASRYPEGEQYF. The chain couples TRBV11-1 to TRBJ2-5, with D possibly matching TRBD1 (6 bases). Germline lookup yields CDR1 SGHAT and CDR2 FQDESV (reference sequence). The V and J ends lost 6 bases and 11 bases respectively, with 16 bases between them. The CDR3 totals 12 residues.

The chain links TRBV6-5 to TRBJ2-7; TRBD1 agrees at 7 bases. This CDR3 is built from 13 residues. The germline CDR1 and CDR2 sequences are MNHEY and SVGAGI. V dropped 6 bases and J dropped 4; count of bases not matched to a gene: 6. The CDR3 sequence: CASRDRWGYEQYF. DNA for the CDR3: TGTGCCAGCAGGGACAGGTGGGGTTACGAGCAGTACTTC.

The rearrangement joins TRBV29-1 to TRBJ2-7; D perhaps matches TRBD1 (5 bases). Trimming shortened V by 6 bases and J by 3 bases, and 15 bases separated the two germline ends. The CDR3 sequence is 13 residues long. The germline V gene has CDR1 SQVTM and CDR2 ANQGSEA. The CDR3 protein is CSVQGGVGYEQYF. The CDR3 bases are TGCAGCGTCCAGGGTGGGGTGGGCTACGAGCAGTACTTC.

The genes are TRBV7-7 and TRBJ2-7; no clear D gene. Near its end, the DNA agrees better with TRBJ2-5, so the J call may be wrong. There are 11 residues in the CDR3. Per the germline V gene, CDR1 is SSHAT and CDR2 is FNYEAQ (reference sequence). This chain's CDR3 is CASGPIPTQYF. The CDR3 DNA follows: TGTGCCAGCGGCCCGATCCCGACCCAGTACTTC.

The V gene is TRBV20-1, the J gene TRBJ2-1; D tentatively fits TRBD1 or TRBD2 (5 bases each). V lost 0 bases to trimming and J lost 13 bases, with 10 bases between them. Germline values: CDR1 DFQATT, CDR2 SNEGSKA (reference sequence). This CDR3 contains 11 residues. The CDR3: CSARDRGTQFF. CDR3 DNA: TGCAGTGCTAGAGATCGTGGGACCCAGTTCTTC.

The chain recombines TRBV7-9 with TRBJ1-2; D perhaps matches TRBD1 (6 bases). Between the trimmed V and J ends, which lost 3 bases and 3 bases, there was a span of 20 bases. Germline CDR1 SEHNR, CDR2 FQNEAQ (reference sequence). This CDR3 is 17 amino acids long. This CDR3 is CASSFVTGPRRDYGYTF. The CDR3, as DNA: TGTGCCAGCAGCTTCGTGACAGGCCCCCGGCGTGACTATGGCTACACCTTC.

V gene TRBV27 combines with J gene TRBJ2-1, with unresolved D. Germline V gene data show CDR1 as MNHEY and CDR2 as SMNVEV (reference sequence). CDR3 length: 15 residues. V shed 3 bases and J shed 2 bases, with 11 bases lying between them. Here the CDR3 DNA reads TGTGCCAGCAGTTTGGGCTCCGACCCCTACAATGAGCAGTTCTTC. Its protein is CASSLGSDPYNEQFF.

Note on this clonotype: Relative to the germline gene, one junction end is altered; a read error may explain this. The chain uses TRBV14 and TRBJ2-1; 15 bases line up with TRBD2. CDR3 size: 17 residues. Germline loops: CDR1 SGHDN, CDR2 FVKESK. CDR3 amino acids: CASGHPLGLAGGGRKFF. The CDR3 DNA sequence: TGTGCCAGCGGCCACCCGCTGGGACTAGCGGGGGGAGGTAGAAAGTTCTTC.

Concerning this clonotype: At one boundary the junction diverges from the germline segment, which might be a read error. This chain uses TRBV5-1 with TRBJ2-3, with no clear D. CDR1 SGHRS and CDR2 YFSETQ come from the germline V gene. The CDR3 length is 14 residues. The CDR3 DNA reads as TGTGCCAGCAGTTTGACTGGACGCACAGATACGCAGTATTTT. Its protein is CASSLTGRTDTQYF.

The rearrangement uses TRBV15 and TRBJ1-2; D is ambiguous. The V gene's germline CDR1 is LNHNV and CDR2 YYDKDF (reference sequence). Trimming removed 0 bases at V and 2 bases at J, with 7 bases between. The CDR3 is 14 amino acids. DNA for the CDR3: TGTGCCACCAGCAGAGATTTCGCCAACTATGGCTACACCTTC. Translated: CATSRDFANYGYTF.

The CDR3 here is CASSQVGLGSGRIYEQYF. CDR3 nucleotide sequence: TGCGCCAGCAGCCAAGTAGGCCTAGGAAGCGGGAGAATCTACGAGCAGTACTTC. The rearrangement links TRBV4-3 to TRBJ2-7; 8 positions match TRBD2. CDR3 size: 18 residues. In germline, CDR1 is LGHNA, CDR2 YSLEER. V shed 1 base and J 3 bases; nucleotides not matched to a gene: 14.

The V gene is TRBV20-1, the J gene TRBJ2-4, with TRBD2 identical over 11 bases. The J call is in doubt because the DNA end fits TRBJ2-7 better. This CDR3 comprises 15 residues. Germline V gene sequence: CDR1 DFQATT, CDR2 SNEGSKA (reference sequence). The DNA of the CDR3 is TGCAGTGCTAGAGACCCGGGACTAGCGGATTACGAGCAGTACTTC. Encoded protein: CSARDPGLADYEQYF.

This clonotype has at least ten counts. This chain links TRBV19 with TRBJ2-6; D is tentatively TRBD1 or TRBD2 (5 bases each). CDR3 length: 14 residues. Per germline, CDR1 LNHDA and CDR2 SQIVND (reference sequence). The V end lost 6 bases, the J end lost 9 bases, and 15 bases lay between the germline ends. As DNA, the CDR3 is TGTGCCAGTAGAAATAGGGACGGTCTCAACGTCCTGACTTTC. Translated: CASRNRDGLNVLTF.

This clonotype appeared a few times. The V and J genes are TRBV4-2 and TRBJ1-5; D may be TRBD1 (6 bases). This CDR3 comprises 15 residues. The germline CDR1 and CDR2 sequences are LGHNA and YNFKEQ. With 4 bases removed from V and 2 bases from J, the gap between germline ends came to 12 bases. DNA of the CDR3: TGTGCCAGCAGCCGACACGGGGGCGGCAATCAGCCCCAGCATTTT. It encodes CASSRHGGGNQPQHF.

This sequence joins TRBV20-1 and TRBJ2-4, with 12 positions matching TRBD2. Germline trimming cut 8 bases from V and 0 bases from J; bases unmatched to any gene: 2. This CDR3 comprises 14 residues. The germline V gene has CDR1 DFQATT and CDR2 SNEGSKA (reference sequence). DNA for the CDR3: TGCAGTCGACTAGCGGGAGTAGCCAAAAACATTCAGTACTTC. Translated, it gives CSRLAGVAKNIQYF.

This clonotype was observed at least ten times. The gene calls are TRBV29-1 and TRBJ2-1; 10 nucleotides line up with TRBD1. The V gene's germline CDR1 is SQVTM and CDR2 ANQGSEA. CDR3 length: 13 residues. Trimming removed 6 bases from V and 9 bases from J; junction bases left unmatched: 8. CDR3 sequence reads: CSVRRDRGGEQFF. The DNA of the CDR3 is TGCAGCGTCCGCCGGGACAGGGGAGGTGAGCAGTTCTTC.